The entry that follows covers one TCR beta chain sequence. TCRdb re-analysed the 5' RACE reads in MiXCR, keeping a single row per CDR3 protein. Among about 430,000 distinct CDR3 sequences listed, roughly 24% were seen once. The data derive from a study of T-cell memory formation after mild COVID-19. V was cut by 11 bases and J by 0 bases, with 23 bases left in between. The CDR3 length is 18 residues. The receptor was derived from an adult woman who had mild COVID-19 (a few samples of this study predate the infection). Cell type and time point are not known. The J gene is TRBJ2-6, the V gene TRBV23-1; D is unresolved. TRBV23-1 is marked as an open reading frame, function uncertain. Input material: PBMCs or a T cell subset sorted from them (not recorded which). CDR3 sequence (DNA): TGCGCCGGCAAATGTAGAGCCCGGATTAGCTCTGGGGCCAACGTCCTGACTTTC. Amino acids: CAGKCRARISSGANVLTF.